These 15 T cell receptor beta chains came from one sample sequenced in a study of cytomegalovirus exposure and HLA in healthy donors. PCR amplification relied on 60 Vbeta primers (plus 13 Jbeta primers). TCRdb's copy holds only in-frame clones and misses some; the assay was immunoSEQ multiplex PCR. The sample carries 130,000 or so clones, 82% recorded once. Sequencing was carried out using PBMCs. The receptor set was obtained from a young man in good health and CMV-seropositive.

The V gene is TRBV28, the J gene TRBJ1-2, with D tentatively TRBD1 (6 bases). V lost 6 bases to trimming and J lost 6 bases, with 17 bases between them. The CDR3 totals 14 residues. CDR1 is MDHEN, CDR2 SYDVKM, per germline. This CDR3 reads CASSPQGVGNGYTF. The CDR3 DNA reads as TGTGCCAGCAGCCCACAGGGAGTAGGTAATGGCTACACCTTC.

This chain uses TRBV19 with TRBJ2-2, with a possible D match to TRBD1 (6 bases). The CDR3 spans 15 residues. Trimming left V 4 bases short and J 6 bases short, with 15 bases between. Germline V CDR1 and CDR2: LNHDA, SQIVND (reference sequence). The CDR3 bases are TGTGCCAGTAGTAGCAGGGGCGCAGGAGCCGGGGAGCTGTTTTTT. Protein product: CASSSRGAGAGELFF.

The J gene is TRBJ2-7, the V gene TRBV7-8; D is undetermined. With 1 base removed from V and 3 bases from J, the gap between germline ends came to 7 bases. The CDR3 loop spans 13 amino acids. Germline V gives CDR1 SGHVS, CDR2 FQNEAQ. The CDR3 region is CASSLGAYYEQYF. CDR3 DNA sequence: TGTGCCAGCAGCTTAGGGGCTTACTACGAGCAGTACTTC.

The rearrangement links TRBV7-8 to TRBJ2-7; 8 bases map to TRBD1. This CDR3 spans 16 amino acids. Germline CDR1 reads SGHVS; CDR2 reads FQNEAQ. V lost 1 base and J lost 5; bases outside the gene matches: 10. Here the CDR3 reads CASSLGRTGGFDEQYF. CDR3 in DNA: TGTGCCAGCAGCTTAGGTCGAACAGGGGGTTTTGACGAGCAGTACTTC.

The chain has TRBV7-2 and TRBJ1-5; TRBD1 matches 11 bases. Germline V CDR1 and CDR2: SGHTA, FQGNSA. CDR3 length: 19 amino acids. The ends lost 0 bases at V and 0 bases at J; junction bases unmatched: 7. This chain's CDR3 is CASSLARDRGSHSNQPQHF. The CDR3 DNA follows: TGTGCCAGCAGCTTAGCCCGGGACAGGGGGTCCCATAGCAATCAGCCCCAGCATTTT.

The CDR3 DNA sequence: TGTGCCAGTAGTATAGGGTCAGGGCTAGCCTACGAGCAGTACTTC. Its protein is CASSIGSGLAYEQYF. The V gene is TRBV19, the J gene TRBJ2-7; possibly TRBD1 for D (5 bases). This CDR3 spans 15 amino acids. Germline V gene lookup returns CDR1 LNHDA and CDR2 SQIVND (reference sequence). The V gene lost 1 base and the J gene lost 2 bases, with 12 bases spanning the gap.

The CDR3 DNA is TGTGCCAGCAGCCCGGGGACTTTACAAGAGACCCAGTACTTC. It is translated as CASSPGTLQETQYF. This chain uses TRBV7-2 with TRBJ2-5; tentatively, D is TRBD2 (6 bases). The germline V gene has CDR1 SGHTA and CDR2 FQGNSA. The CDR3 covers 14 residues. V lost 5 bases, J lost 2 bases, and 12 bases lay in between.

The rearrangement uses TRBV7-2 and TRBJ2-1; 9 bases are shared with TRBD2. CDR3 length: 16 residues. Germline trimming cut 5 bases from V and 5 bases from J; bases unmatched to any gene: 10. CDR1 and CDR2 (germline): SGHTA, FQGNSA. As DNA, the CDR3 is TGTGCCAGCAGCCCTCCGGGACTAGCCCTCCACAATGAGCAGTTCTTC. This sequence encodes CASSPPGLALHNEQFF.

This sequence joins TRBV7-8 and TRBJ1-4, with D uncertain. The CDR3 is made up of 13 amino acids. Germline values: CDR1 SGHVS, CDR2 FQNEAQ. V was pared by 6 bases and J by 4 bases, with 9 bases between. Written as DNA, the CDR3 is TGTGCCAGCAGTACGAGAATTAATGAAAAACTGTTTTTT. It codes for CASSTRINEKLFF.

The chain links TRBV5-6 to TRBJ1-1; TRBD1 is a possible D gene (6 bases). V shed 0 bases and J shed 0 bases, with 9 bases lying between them. Germline V lookup: CDR1 SGHDT, CDR2 YYEEEE. The CDR3 covers 15 residues. The DNA of the CDR3 is TGTGCCAGCAGCTTGGTACACAGGGTGAACACTGAAGCTTTCTTT. Residues: CASSLVHRVNTEAFF.

The V call is TRBV29-1, the J call TRBJ1-2; 10 nucleotides match TRBD1. Germline loops: CDR1 SQVTM, CDR2 ANQGSEA. This CDR3 comprises 15 residues. The V gene end was trimmed by 1 base and the J gene end by 8 bases; junction bases not matched to a gene: 10. The CDR3 reads CSVEGRDRGPGGYTF. CDR3 coding DNA: TGCAGCGTTGAAGGTAGGGACAGGGGTCCAGGCGGCTACACCTTC.

This chain joins TRBV28 and TRBJ2-1; 9 nucleotides line up with TRBD2. The CDR3 consists of 16 residues. The V and J ends lost 6 bases and 7 bases, in that order; junction bases with no gene match: 13. CDR1 and CDR2 from the germline V gene are MDHEN and SYDVKM. The DNA for the CDR3 is TGTGCCAGCAGCCTAGGAGCGGGAGGTTCGAGAAATGAGCAGTTCTTC. Protein product: CASSLGAGGSRNEQFF. Combining the CDR3 with reference TRBV28 and TRBJ2-1 gives the whole variable domain DVKVTQSSRYLVKRTGEKVFLECVQDMDHENMFWYRQDPGLGLRLIYFSYDVKMKEKGDIPEGYSVSREKKERFSLILESASTNQTSMYLCASSLGAGGSRNEQFFGPGTRLTVL.

The chain recombines TRBV25-1 with TRBJ1-1; a weak D match, TRBD1 (6 bases). CDR1 is MGHDK and CDR2 is SYGVNS in the germline V gene. V was pared by 3 bases and J by 11 bases, with 19 bases between. This CDR3 region has 14 residues. The CDR3 sequence is CASSDLQDSPYAFF. For the CDR3, the DNA is TGTGCCAGCAGTGACCTTCAGGACAGCCCCTATGCTTTCTTT.

This chain joins TRBV4-2 and TRBJ2-1, with 11 bases fitting TRBD1. V shed 4 bases, J shed 6 bases, and the junction held 29 bases outside the gene matches. The CDR3 is 23 residues long. From germline, CDR1 is LGHNA and CDR2 YNFKEQ. The CDR3, as DNA: TGTGCCAGCAGCCGGACAATGAGGACCGGGACAGGGGGTTTTATCCGTCTTGGCAATGAGCAGTTCTTC. Translating gives CASSRTMRTGTGGFIRLGNEQFF.

There are a few counts of this clone. The genes are TRBV11-1 and TRBJ1-4, with a weak D call TRBD1 (5 bases). Trimming stripped 5 bases from V and 7 bases from J, with 17 bases between. Germline CDR1 is SGHAT and CDR2 is FQDESV (reference sequence). The CDR3 contains 15 residues. The CDR3 DNA sequence: TGTGCCAGCAGCCGGAGGGAGGGGCACGGTGAAAAACTGTTTTTT. Its translation: CASSRREGHGEKLFF.